This entry concerns a single TCR beta chain. Its cognate antigen is unknown. MiXCR, applied by TCRdb to the RT-PCR reads, yields one record per CDR3 protein. Among about 780,000 distinct CDR3 sequences listed, less than 20% were seen once. The data are from a study of response to subunit inactivated influenza vaccine. General study results and limits: Seasonal influenza vaccination, on each occasion, was suggested by the authors to recruit few new T cells.

The germline CDR1 and CDR2 sequences are SGHAT and FQDESV (reference sequence). V was clipped by 3 bases and J by 3 bases; unmatched bases: 6. This CDR3 is 17 amino acids long. This specimen consisted of PBMCs from blood, obtained 5 days after vaccination. The TCR comes from a man aged 45 to 65 who received an inactivated influenza vaccine. This chain connects TRBV11-1 to TRBJ2-6; 9 nucleotides match TRBD1. CDR3 region: CASSLGDREFGANVLTF. CDR3 DNA: TGTGCCAGCAGCTTGGGGGACAGGGAATTTGGGGCCAACGTCCTGACTTTC.